This T cell receptor (beta chain) was sequenced during a study of blood T cell repertoires in COVID-19. V lost 6 bases and J lost 3, with 16 bases in between. Germline V gene sequence: CDR1 KGHSH, CDR2 LQKENI. The CDR3 contains 15 residues. The table came from immunoSEQ multiplex PCR; TCRdb's copy has only in-frame clones and leaves some out. The profile covers 100,000 or so clones, with 75% to 90% appearing a single time and about 13% taken by the ten largest. Sequencing was performed on peripheral blood. This rearrangement joins TRBV18 to TRBJ2-3, with TRBD2 as a possible D gene (5 bases). The source is a human donor in a cohort sampled during active COVID-19. DNA for the CDR3: TGTGCCAGCTCTCCCAACCGGGGTGGAACAGATACGCAGTATTTT. Its translation: CASSPNRGGTDTQYF.